What follows are 24 T cell receptor beta chains derived from one specimen sequenced in a study of T cell responses to AZD1222 COVID-19 vaccine (dated by TCRdb to the early 2020s). Taken with the paper, the label for time point translates to: baseline before first vaccination. Sample treatment or condition, as interpreted from the label and publication: meningococcal conjugate vaccine given as trial control. The library was made by the immunoSEQ multiplex PCR assay. TCRdb re-hosts the immuneACCESS table, in-frame sequences only. Its copies lack some clones; in the studies checked, an unresolved V gene accounts for under half of them, and the cause for the rest is not known. This sample gives hundreds of thousands of clones in total; 90% to 95% of them show up just once. 0.95% to 1.1% of the sample is taken by the ten largest. This specimen consisted of peripheral blood, obtained on day 0 of MenACWY control vaccination. These receptors came from an adult in good health.

The chain carries TRBV3-1 (or the pseudogene TRBV3-2) and TRBJ1-5; no clear D gene. Germline CDR1 is LGHDT and CDR2 is YNNKEL (reference sequence). The CDR3 totals 17 residues. V was clipped by 0 bases and J by 2 bases, with 14 bases between them. In nucleotides, the CDR3 is TGTGCCAGCAGCCAAGATCGTATCGGGTCGGGCAATCAGCCCCAGCATTTT. It yields the protein CASSQDRIGSGNQPQHF.

CDR3: CASSSPPEEAFF. In nucleotides, the CDR3 is TGTGCCAGCAGTTCCCCCCCGGAGGAGGCTTTCTTT. The genes are TRBV28 and TRBJ1-1; D remains ambiguous. Trimming took off 4 bases at V and 11 bases at J, with 14 bases between the two ends. The length of the CDR3 is 12 residues. The germline V gene encodes CDR1 MDHEN and CDR2 SYDVKM. Full variable domain (remainder filled in from reference TRBV28 and TRBJ1-1): DVKVTQSSRYLVKRTGEKVFLECVQDMDHENMFWYRQDPGLGLRLIYFSYDVKMKEKGDIPEGYSVSREKKERFSLILESASTNQTSMYLCASSSPPEEAFFGQGTRLTVV.

This clone has just one count. The chain links TRBV28 to TRBJ1-2; TRBD1 matches at 10 bases. From germline, CDR1 is MDHEN and CDR2 SYDVKM. The J segment lost 7 bases and the V segment lost 4 bases, leaving 6 bases of the junction unmatched. CDR3 length: 14 residues. The CDR3 reads CASSSRQGAFGYTF. Here the CDR3 DNA reads TGTGCCAGCAGTTCCCGACAGGGGGCATTTGGCTACACCTTC.

V is TRBV27 and J is TRBJ2-7, with a weak D call TRBD1 (6 bases). Trimming pared 9 bases from V and 2 bases from J, leaving 23 bases between. Germline loops: CDR1 MNHEY, CDR2 SMNVEV (reference sequence). The CDR3 has 16 residues. The CDR3 nucleotides read TGTGCCAGTAAGGTCAGGGGATTTCCTACACCCTACGAGCAGTACTTC. This encodes CASKVRGFPTPYEQYF.

Of note for this clone: The same CDR3 can be traced to other DNA sequences in this sample. The CDR3 protein is CAISPGNTEAFF. The CDR3 DNA sequence: TGTGCCATCAGTCCAGGGAACACTGAAGCTTTCTTT. The gene calls are TRBV10-3 and TRBJ1-1; D remains unclear. Germline V gene lookup returns CDR1 ENHRY and CDR2 SYGVKD. V shed 5 bases and J shed 1 base, with 5 bases lying between them. The CDR3 spans 12 residues.

The rearrangement uses TRBV7-2 and TRBJ1-1, with D possibly TRBD1 on 6 matching bases. V shed 5 bases and J shed 5 bases, with 15 bases lying between them. The CDR3 spans 14 residues. CDR1 SGHTA and CDR2 FQGNSA come from the germline V gene. CDR3 loop: CASSVWGALTEAFF. In nucleotides, the CDR3 is TGTGCCAGCAGCGTGTGGGGGGCTTTGACTGAAGCTTTCTTT.

The genes are TRBV7-9 and TRBJ2-1; tentatively, D is TRBD1 (6 bases). Germline V gene lookup returns CDR1 SEHNR and CDR2 FQNEAQ (reference sequence). The CDR3 is made up of 13 amino acids. V was clipped by 6 bases and J by 8 bases, with 14 bases between them. In nucleotides, the CDR3 is TGTGCCAGCAGATTAACGCAGGGGCATGAGCAGTTCTTC. Its protein product is CASRLTQGHEQFF.

V is TRBV5-5 and J is TRBJ1-1; TRBD1 matches at 8 bases. Germline-derived CDR1 and CDR2 are SGHKS and YYEKEE (reference sequence). The length of the CDR3 is 15 residues. The J segment lost 0 bases and the V segment lost 3 bases, leaving 4 bases of the junction unmatched. CDR3 DNA sequence: TGTGCCAGCAGCTCCTCGGGACAGGTGAACACTGAAGCTTTCTTT. Its protein is CASSSSGQVNTEAFF.

This clone was counted between two and nine times. The V gene is TRBV2, the J gene TRBJ1-3; D not certain. The CDR3 contains 12 residues. Trimming removed 6 bases at V and 10 bases at J, with 13 bases between. The germline V gene encodes CDR1 SNHLY and CDR2 FYNNEI. The CDR3 loop is CASREESVTIYF. For the CDR3, the DNA is TGTGCCAGCAGGGAGGAGAGTGTGACCATATATTTT.

The chain uses TRBV11-2 and TRBJ2-1; 12 bases map to TRBD2. J was trimmed by 4 bases and V by 5 bases; bases with no gene match: 9. CDR3 length equals 17 residues. Germline CDR1 reads SGHAT; CDR2 reads FQNNGV. The CDR3 reads CASSALTLAGGYNEQFF. The DNA for the CDR3 is TGTGCCAGCAGCGCCCTGACTCTAGCGGGGGGGTACAATGAGCAGTTCTTC. Together with reference TRBV11-2 and TRBJ2-1, the CDR3 gives the full variable domain: EAGVAQSPRYKIIEKRQSVAFWCNPISGHATLYWYQQILGQGPKLLIQFQNNGVVDDSQLPKDRFSAERLKGVDSTLKIQPAKLEDSAVYLCASSALTLAGGYNEQFFGPGTRLTVL.

This clone was detected only once. J is TRBJ1-5 and V is TRBV12-5; D gene ambiguous. V was trimmed by 1 base and J by 0 bases, leaving 13 bases between them. Per germline, CDR1 LGHNT and CDR2 FRNRAP. The CDR3 consists of 17 residues. The CDR3 spells CASGLASTYPSNQPQHF. The CDR3 DNA is TGTGCTAGTGGTTTGGCCAGCACCTATCCTAGCAATCAGCCCCAGCATTTT.

The rearrangement links TRBV6-6 to TRBJ1-6, with a tentative D call TRBD1 (5 bases). V shed 6 bases and J shed 10 bases, with 22 bases lying between them. The V gene's germline CDR1 is MNHNY and CDR2 SVGAGI (reference sequence). The CDR3 is made up of 16 amino acids. The CDR3 bases are TGTGCCAGCAGCTCTATGCCCGGGCAGGGAGGGTCACCCCTCCACTTT. This translates into CASSSMPGQGGSPLHF.

This clone is a singleton in its sample. The chain uses TRBV5-1 and TRBJ2-5; the match to TRBD2 covers 7 bases. The V gene end was trimmed by 0 bases and the J gene end by 3 bases; junction bases not matched to a gene: 8. The CDR3 is 16 amino acids. Per germline, CDR1 SGHRS and CDR2 YFSETQ. CDR3 amino acids: CASSLASSAGKETQYF. The CDR3 nucleotides read TGCGCCAGCAGCTTGGCCTCTTCAGCGGGAAAAGAGACCCAGTACTTC.

The chain uses TRBV15 and TRBJ1-6; no clear D gene. This CDR3 contains 12 residues. The germline V and J ends were trimmed by 1 base and 8 bases, with 3 bases remaining between them. The germline gives CDR1 LNHNV, CDR2 YYDKDF (reference sequence). The CDR3, as DNA: TGTGCCACCAGCAGAGGTGATTCACCCCTCCACTTT. Its translation: CATSRGDSPLHF.

As to this clone: The DNA is omitted, as the CDR3 cannot be located on it reliably, and the CDR3 follows TCRdb's listing. J is TRBJ1-2 and V is TRBV2; TRBD1 is taken as the D call from the table, unchecked against the DNA. Including both end residues, the CDR3 is 16 amino acids long. Germline CDR1 reads SNHLY; CDR2 reads FYNNEI. CDR3 amino acids: CASSSSTGLVVDGYTF.

The rearrangement links TRBV12-3 or TRBV12-4 to TRBJ1-1; D is unclear. With 7 bases removed from V and 5 bases from J, the gap between germline ends came to 11 bases. This CDR3 contains 12 residues. The CDR3 loop is CASTPHKTEAFF. CDR3 nucleotides: TGTGCCAGCACCCCCCACAAGACTGAAGCTTTCTTT.

The chain carries TRBV6-5 and TRBJ1-5; tentative D call: TRBD1 (6 bases). Germline V CDR1 and CDR2: MNHEY, SVGAGI. Trimming stripped 2 bases from V and 1 base from J, with 9 bases between. The CDR3 runs 15 residues. The CDR3 loop reads CASSYVGGSNQPQHF. The CDR3 bases are TGTGCCAGCAGTTACGTGGGGGGCAGCAATCAGCCCCAGCATTTT.

In this sample, this clone turned up a few times. At the DNA level, this CDR3 is encoded by other sequences in the same sample as well. The J gene is TRBJ2-2, the V gene TRBV2; 9 nucleotides line up with TRBD1. With V trimmed by 5 bases and J by 5 bases, 3 bases remained unmatched. Germline values: CDR1 SNHLY, CDR2 FYNNEI. The CDR3 extends over 14 amino acids. The CDR3 spells CASSPGQGTGELFF. For the CDR3, the DNA is TGTGCCAGCAGTCCGGGACAGGGAACCGGGGAGCTGTTTTTT.

The chain couples TRBV7-9 to TRBJ1-2; TRBD1 matches 7 bases. V dropped 7 bases and J dropped 4; count of bases not matched to a gene: 12. Per germline, CDR1 SEHNR and CDR2 FQNEAQ (reference sequence). The CDR3 length is 15 residues. CDR3 sequence: CASTAPGQKAYGYTF. CDR3 nucleotides: TGTGCCAGCACTGCGCCGGGACAGAAGGCCTATGGCTACACCTTC.

This chain connects TRBV4-1 to TRBJ2-7, with a weak D call TRBD2 (5 bases). Germline V gene data show CDR1 as MGHRA and CDR2 as YSYEKL. Trimming stripped 8 bases from V and 0 bases from J, with 14 bases between. This CDR3 is 14 amino acids long. The CDR3 DNA is TGCGCCAGCGGTATCCCGGGAAGCTCCTACGAGCAGTACTTC. Protein sequence: CASGIPGSSYEQYF.

V gene TRBV12-3 or TRBV12-4 combines with J gene TRBJ1-2; D is perhaps TRBD1 (6 bases). Trimming left V 6 bases short and J 8 bases short, with 16 bases between. This CDR3 comprises 13 residues. The CDR3 coding sequence is TGTGCCAGCAGATCTACAGGGATGGGCGGCTACACCTTC. It encodes CASRSTGMGGYTF.

The rearrangement uses TRBV5-1 and TRBJ1-2, with D possibly matching TRBD1 (5 bases). The CDR3 contains 13 residues. Germline assignment: CDR1 SGHRS and CDR2 YFSETQ. Between the trimmed V and J ends, which lost 4 bases and 7 bases, there was a span of 14 bases. The CDR3 DNA follows: TGCGCCAGCAGCCACCCTTCAGGGATTGGCTACACCTTC. It codes for CASSHPSGIGYTF.

The chain combines TRBV30 with TRBJ1-3; D not resolved. Trimming took off 8 bases at V and 0 bases at J, with 11 bases between the two ends. The CDR3 has 13 amino acids. Germline values: CDR1 GTSNPN, CDR2 SVGIG (reference sequence). The CDR3 loop is CAQLSGSGNTIYF. The CDR3 region has the DNA TGTGCCCAACTATCGGGCTCTGGAAACACCATATATTTT.

This chain connects TRBV19 to TRBJ1-2; a weak D match, TRBD1 (5 bases). Trimming shortened V by 7 bases and J by 0 bases, and 15 bases separated the two germline ends. CDR3 size: 15 residues. Per germline, CDR1 LNHDA and CDR2 SQIVND (reference sequence). CDR3: CASTRGREANYGYTF. For the CDR3, the DNA is TGTGCCAGTACCCGAGGCAGGGAAGCTAACTATGGCTACACCTTC. Variable domain in full (rest from reference TRBV19 and TRBJ1-2): DGGITQSPKYLFRKEGQNVTLSCEQNLNHDAMYWYRQDPGQGLRLIYYSQIVNDFQKGDIAEGYSVSREKKESFPLTVTSAQKNPTAFYLCASTRGREANYGYTFGSGTRLTVV.